The table lists the clone carrying this T cell receptor (beta chain) with a few counts. Its antigen is undetermined. This entry belongs to a study of beta chain features in type 1 diabetes. Study-wide findings and caveats: Patients with Type 1 diabetes showed moderately but significantly shorter TCRB CDR3s in all four CD4+ subsets.

Reverse transcription of all isolated RNA meant that expressed TCRB transcripts were sequenced. Sequencing used immunoSEQ multiplex PCR; TCRdb keeps in-frame clones, though not all of them. Here the sample spans 600,000 to 750,000 clones, around 12% being singletons. This CDR3 spans 14 amino acids. V lost 7 bases to trimming and J lost 5 bases; unmatched junction nucleotides: 7. Per germline, CDR1 GTSNPN and CDR2 SVGIG (reference sequence). This clonotype originated in a young man with type 1 diabetes. The V gene is TRBV30, the J gene TRBJ1-6, with 8 bases identical to TRBD1. Source material: naive CD4+ T cells from blood. CDR3: CASPTGEHNSPLHF. The CDR3 bases are TGTGCCTCACCGACAGGGGAACATAATTCACCCCTCCACTTT.